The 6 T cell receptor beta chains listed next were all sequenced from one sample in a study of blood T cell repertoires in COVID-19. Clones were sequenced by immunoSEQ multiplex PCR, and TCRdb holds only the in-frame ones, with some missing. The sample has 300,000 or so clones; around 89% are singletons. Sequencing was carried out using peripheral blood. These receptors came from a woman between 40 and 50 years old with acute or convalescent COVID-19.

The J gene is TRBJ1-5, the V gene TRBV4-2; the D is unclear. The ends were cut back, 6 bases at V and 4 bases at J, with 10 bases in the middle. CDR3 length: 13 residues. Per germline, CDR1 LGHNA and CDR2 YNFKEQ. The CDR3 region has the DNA TGTGCCAGCAGTCCCGACTTAAATCAGCCCCAGCATTTT. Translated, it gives CASSPDLNQPQHF.

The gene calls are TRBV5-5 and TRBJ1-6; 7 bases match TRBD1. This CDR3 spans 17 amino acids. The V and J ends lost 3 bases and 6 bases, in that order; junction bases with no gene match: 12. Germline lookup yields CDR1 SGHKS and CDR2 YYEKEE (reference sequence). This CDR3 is CASSSLRTGGPNSPLHF. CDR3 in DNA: TGTGCCAGCAGCTCCCTCCGGACAGGCGGACCTAATTCACCCCTCCACTTT.

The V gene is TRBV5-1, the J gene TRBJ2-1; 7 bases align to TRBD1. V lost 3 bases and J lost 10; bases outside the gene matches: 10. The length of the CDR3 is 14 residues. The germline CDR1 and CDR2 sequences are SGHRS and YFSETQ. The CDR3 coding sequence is TGCGCCAGCAGCTACAACAGGGGTGGGAAAGAGCAGTTCTTC. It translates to CASSYNRGGKEQFF.

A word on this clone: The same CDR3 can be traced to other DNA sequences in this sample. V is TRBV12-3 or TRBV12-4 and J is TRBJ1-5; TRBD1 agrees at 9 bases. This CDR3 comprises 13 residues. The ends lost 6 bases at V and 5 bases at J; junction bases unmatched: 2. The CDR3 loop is CASSRDRDQPQHF. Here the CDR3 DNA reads TGTGCCAGCAGCCGGGACAGGGATCAGCCCCAGCATTTT.

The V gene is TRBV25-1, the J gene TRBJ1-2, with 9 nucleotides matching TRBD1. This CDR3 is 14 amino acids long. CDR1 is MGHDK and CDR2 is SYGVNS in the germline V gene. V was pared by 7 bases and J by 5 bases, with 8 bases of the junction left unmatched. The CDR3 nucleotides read TGTGCCAGCAAACGGACAGGGGATTTATATGGCTACACCTTC. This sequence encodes CASKRTGDLYGYTF.

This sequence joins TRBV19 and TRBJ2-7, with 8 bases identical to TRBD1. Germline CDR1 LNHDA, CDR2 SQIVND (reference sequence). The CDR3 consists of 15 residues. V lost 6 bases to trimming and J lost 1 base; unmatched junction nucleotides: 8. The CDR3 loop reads CASSPGTGLSYEQYV. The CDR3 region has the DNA TGTGCCAGTAGCCCGGGGACAGGTCTGTCCTACGAGCAGTACGTC.